This T cell receptor beta chain emerged from a study of blood T cell repertoires in COVID-19. Study context: From the United States, Italy and Spain came samples of acute and convalescent COVID-19. Nucleic acid was either cDNA or gDNA, and it came from T cells, B-cell-depleted T cells, or PBMCs.

How the authors handled the data: Reference gene primer amplification in the assay estimated nucleated cell counts. Profiling relied on immunoSEQ multiplex PCR, and the TCRdb table lists in-frame clones only, not all of them. Clonal size and the V and J genes are those of that table, whereas D and trimming came from the DNA. The sample shows about 210,000 clones, under 90% of them seen only once. The trim removed 3 bases at V and 4 bases at J, leaving 7 bases unmatched. Per the germline V gene, CDR1 is SGHNT and CDR2 is YENEEA. The CDR3 length is 17 residues. The receptor comes from a woman between 40 and 55 years old with active or convalescent COVID-19. The sequenced sample was peripheral blood. The chain uses TRBV11-3 and TRBJ2-1, with 12 bases fitting TRBD2. The CDR3, as DNA: TGTGCCAGCAGCTTCGATTCTAGCGGGGGGGGTTACAATGAGCAGTTCTTC. It yields the protein CASSFDSSGGGYNEQFF.